The 2 T cell receptor beta chains presented below share a single source sample, sequenced in a study of T-cell reconstitution after alpha-beta-depleted transplantation in children. This sample's TCRbeta library carried unique molecular identifier barcodes. TCRdb reprocessed the PCR reads with MiXCR, giving one entry per CDR3 protein. The table includes over 90,000 distinct CDR3 sequences, 4.5% to 7.5% detected once. The specimen comprised PBMCs, mostly from graft donor cells, sampled 60 days after TCRalphabeta/CD19-depleted stem cell transplant. The receptors shown here come from a female patient between 2 and 15 years old who had a stem cell transplant for Fanconi anemia, so the T cells may come from the graft donor.

This clonotype was picked up many times. V and J are TRBV28 and TRBJ2-3, with TRBD2 matching 8 bases. The CDR3 has 16 amino acids. V shed 6 bases and J 3 bases; nucleotides not matched to a gene: 11. Per germline, CDR1 MDHEN and CDR2 SYDVKM. As DNA, the CDR3 is TGTGCCAGCAGGACGATATTAGCGGGGTGGACAGATACGCAGTATTTT. It encodes CASRTILAGWTDTQYF. Drawing the rest from reference TRBV28 and TRBJ2-3, the complete variable domain is DVKVTQSSRYLVKRTGEKVFLECVQDMDHENMFWYRQDPGLGLRLIYFSYDVKMKEKGDIPEGYSVSREKKERFSLILESASTNQTSMYLCASRTILAGWTDTQYFGPGTRLTVL.

This clonotype was found a few times. The chain is built from TRBV20-1 and TRBJ1-5, with D possibly being TRBD1 (6 bases). Trimming removed 8 bases from V and 0 bases from J, with 14 bases in between. The CDR3 is made up of 14 amino acids. Germline V gene lookup returns CDR1 DFQATT and CDR2 SNEGSKA (reference sequence). The CDR3 here is CSTRTAYSNQPQHF. CDR3 sequence (DNA): TGCAGTACTCGGACAGCGTATAGCAATCAGCCCCAGCATTTT.